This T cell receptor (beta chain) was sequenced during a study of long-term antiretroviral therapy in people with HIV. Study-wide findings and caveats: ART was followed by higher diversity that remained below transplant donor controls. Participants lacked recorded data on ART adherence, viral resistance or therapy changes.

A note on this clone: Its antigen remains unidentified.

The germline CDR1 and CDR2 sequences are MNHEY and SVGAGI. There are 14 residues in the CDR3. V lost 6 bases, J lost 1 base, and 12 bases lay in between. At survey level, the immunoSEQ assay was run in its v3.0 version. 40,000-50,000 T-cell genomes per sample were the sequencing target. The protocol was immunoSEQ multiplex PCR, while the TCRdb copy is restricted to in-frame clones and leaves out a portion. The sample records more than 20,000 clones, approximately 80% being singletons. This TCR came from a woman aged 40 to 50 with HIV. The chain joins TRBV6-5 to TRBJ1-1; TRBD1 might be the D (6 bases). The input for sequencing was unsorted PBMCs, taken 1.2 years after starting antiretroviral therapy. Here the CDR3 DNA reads TGTGCCAGCAGCCTAGGACAGAGGAACACTGAAGCTTTCTTT. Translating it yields CASSLGQRNTEAFF.